Below, 23 T cell receptor beta chains from the same sample are listed, as sequenced in a study of blood T cell repertoires in COVID-19 (dated by TCRdb to about 2020). Libraries were made using the immunoSEQ multiplex PCR assay. TCRdb stores this immuneACCESS table with in-frame sequences only. Part of the clones is absent; in the studies checked, under half of the shortfall reflects unresolved V genes, and no reason is known for the rest. Within this sample are some 200,000 clones, with 83% of them counted one time only. Approximately 6.1% of the sample rests with the top ten. Sequenced sample: peripheral blood. Receptors were obtained from a woman aged 40 to 50 with acute or convalescent COVID-19.

The rearrangement joins TRBV10-1 to TRBJ2-1; 8 positions agree with TRBD2. The CDR3 covers 14 residues. Germline V lookup: CDR1 WNHNN, CDR2 SYGVQD (reference sequence). The trim removed 2 bases at V and 6 bases at J, leaving 3 bases unmatched. The CDR3 nucleotides read TGCGCCAGCAGTGAGACGGGAGGGCCCAATGAGCAGTTCTTC. Translated: CASSETGGPNEQFF.

The chain is built from TRBV24-1 and TRBJ2-1; possibly TRBD1 for D (5 bases). Germline V gene sequence: CDR1 KGHDR, CDR2 SFDVKD. V was pared by 7 bases and J by 9 bases, with 15 bases between. The CDR3 extends over 13 amino acids. The CDR3 spells CATRGLEVGEQFF. In nucleotides, the CDR3 is TGTGCCACCAGGGGGCTCGAAGTGGGTGAGCAGTTCTTC.

The chain uses TRBV3-1 (or the pseudogene TRBV3-2) and TRBJ1-3; perhaps TRBD1 as D (5 bases). Germline V CDR1 and CDR2: LGHDT, YNNKEL (reference sequence). The CDR3 runs to 18 residues. V was trimmed by 7 bases and J by 0 bases, leaving 22 bases between them. The CDR3 sequence is CASTTGSPGSRSGNTIYF. CDR3 nucleotides: TGTGCCAGCACCACAGGAAGTCCCGGGTCCCGCTCTGGAAACACCATATATTTT.

The V gene is TRBV7-9, the J gene TRBJ2-7; perhaps TRBD2 as D (5 bases). Germline V gene data show CDR1 as SEHNR and CDR2 as FQNEAQ (reference sequence). Trimming cost V 5 bases and J 5 bases, with 22 bases left between them. The CDR3 covers 16 residues. CDR3 protein: CASSQPRVSRVHEQYF. The CDR3 bases are TGTGCCAGCAGCCAACCAAGGGTCTCGAGGGTCCACGAGCAGTACTTC.

The V gene is TRBV6-5, the J gene TRBJ2-4; a weak D match, TRBD2 (5 bases). Germline assignment: CDR1 MNHEY and CDR2 SVGAGI. V lost 0 bases and J 14 bases, leaving 14 bases between the germline ends. The CDR3 extends over 13 amino acids. CDR3 amino acids: CASSYSNRGREYF. The CDR3 DNA reads TGTGCCAGCAGTTACTCGAACCGGGGTCGGGAGTACTTC.

V usage is TRBV6-5 and J usage is TRBJ1-5; no firm D call. Trimming removed 7 bases from V and 13 bases from J, with 17 bases in between. CDR1 MNHEY and CDR2 SVGAGI come from the germline V gene. This CDR3 is built from 12 residues. The CDR3 spells CASTRGVDPQHF. The CDR3 DNA reads TGTGCCAGCACCCGAGGAGTCGACCCACAGCATTTT.

J is TRBJ2-2 and V is TRBV11-3; unclear D gene. Germline CDR1 and CDR2: SGHNT and YENEEA. The CDR3 sequence is 15 residues long. Deletions cut 5 bases from V and 0 bases from J, with 10 bases between. The chain's CDR3 is CASSPVGANTGELFF. CDR3 DNA sequence: TGTGCCAGCAGCCCTGTCGGTGCGAACACCGGGGAGCTGTTTTTT.

The chain couples TRBV6-5 to TRBJ1-1; D perhaps matches TRBD1 (6 bases). CDR1 and CDR2 from the germline V gene are MNHEY and SVGAGI. The V end lost 4 bases, the J end lost 2 bases, and 11 bases lay between the germline ends. CDR3 length: 14 residues. CDR3 protein: CASSSTGPNTEAFF. The DNA of the CDR3 is TGTGCCAGCAGTTCGACAGGTCCCAACACTGAAGCTTTCTTT.

The chain uses TRBV13 and TRBJ2-3; 13 positions agree with TRBD2. This CDR3 region has 15 residues. J gave up 9 bases and V 4 bases, and 7 bases lay outside the gene matches. Germline CDR1 is PRHDT and CDR2 is FYEKMQ (reference sequence). The CDR3 DNA follows: TGTGCCAGCAGCTCAAGACTAGCGGGGGGCCTGACGCAGTATTTT. Its translation is CASSSRLAGGLTQYF.

V is TRBV27 and J is TRBJ2-3; TRBD1 aligns across 11 bases. Germline trimming cut 5 bases from V and 0 bases from J; bases unmatched to any gene: 4. CDR1 MNHEY and CDR2 SMNVEV come from the germline V gene (reference sequence). The CDR3 contains 16 residues. CDR3 amino acids: CASSTGQGASTDTQYF. DNA of the CDR3: TGTGCCAGCAGTACCGGACAGGGGGCGAGCACAGATACGCAGTATTTT.

DNA of the CDR3: TGTGCCAGCAGTGAGGACTCGCCATCCAATCAGCCCCAGCATTTT. This translates into CASSEDSPSNQPQHF. The chain couples TRBV2 to TRBJ1-5; D gene unclear. V shed 3 bases and J shed 3 bases, with 12 bases lying between them. The CDR3 consists of 15 residues. Per germline, CDR1 SNHLY and CDR2 FYNNEI. The full variable domain, with the rest looked up from reference TRBV2 and TRBJ1-5, is EPEVTQTPSHQVTQMGQEVILRCVPISNHLYFYWYRQILGQKVEFLVSFYNNEISEKSEIFDDQFSVERPDGSNFTLKIRSTKLEDSAMYFCASSEDSPSNQPQHFGDGTRLSIL.

The J gene is TRBJ1-6, the V gene TRBV9; D is possibly TRBD1 (6 bases). This CDR3 is 15 amino acids long. Germline values: CDR1 SGDLS, CDR2 YYNGEE. V lost 3 bases and J 7 bases, leaving 14 bases between the germline ends. CDR3 sequence reads: CASSERGTKNSPLHF. In DNA form, the CDR3 reads TGTGCCAGCAGCGAGAGGGGGACCAAGAATTCACCCCTCCACTTT.

The rearrangement links TRBV6-1 to TRBJ2-7; the D gene is possibly TRBD1 (5 bases). Between the trimmed V and J ends, which lost 1 base and 4 bases, there was a span of 11 bases. This CDR3 is built from 14 residues. Germline values: CDR1 MNHNS, CDR2 SASEGT. CDR3 protein: CASSEGGPRYEQYF. The DNA for the CDR3 is TGTGCCAGCAGTGAAGGGGGCCCGCGATACGAGCAGTACTTC.

The chain has TRBV18 and TRBJ2-4; 8 nucleotides line up with TRBD2. The germline V gene has CDR1 KGHSH and CDR2 LQKENI. The CDR3 length is 15 residues. Trimming removed 3 bases from V and 7 bases from J; junction bases left unmatched: 8. CDR3 loop: CASSPEGLEGNIQYF. The CDR3 DNA reads TGTGCCAGCTCACCTGAGGGACTAGAGGGTAACATTCAGTACTTC.

The chain recombines TRBV30 with TRBJ2-1; a possible D gene is TRBD1 (5 bases). The CDR3 length is 14 residues. CDR1 and CDR2 (germline): GTSNPN, SVGIG (reference sequence). Deletions cut 0 bases from V and 1 base from J, with 7 bases between. This CDR3 is CAWSVGHSYNEQFF. CDR3 coding DNA: TGTGCCTGGAGTGTAGGACATTCCTACAATGAGCAGTTCTTC.

The CDR3 sequence is CASSTLHAGVYEQYF. Here the CDR3 DNA reads TGTGCCAGTAGTACCCTCCATGCAGGGGTATACGAGCAGTACTTC. The chain is built from TRBV19 and TRBJ2-7; D possibly corresponds to TRBD1 (6 bases). The CDR3 totals 15 residues. Trimming left V 4 bases short and J 4 bases short, with 17 bases between. The germline CDR1 and CDR2 sequences are LNHDA and SQIVND (reference sequence).

This clone was found many times. The chain joins TRBV6-1 to TRBJ1-5, with TRBD1 identical over 11 bases. The CDR3 runs to 17 residues. In germline, CDR1 is MNHNS, CDR2 SASEGT. J gave up 6 bases and V 0 bases, and 7 bases lay outside the gene matches. CDR3 DNA sequence: TGTGCCAGCAGTGAAGCACCACCGGGACAGGGGGGTCAGCCCCAGCATTTT. Translation: CASSEAPPGQGGQPQHF.

This clone was detected once. This chain uses TRBV7-3 with TRBJ2-1, with a possible D match to TRBD2 (5 bases). Per germline, CDR1 SGHTA and CDR2 FQGTGA. V was clipped by 4 bases and J by 0 bases, with 10 bases between them. This CDR3 comprises 15 residues. DNA for the CDR3: TGTGCCAGCAGCTCAGACTATAGCTCCTACAATGAGCAGTTCTTC. The encoded protein is CASSSDYSSYNEQFF.

The chain uses TRBV5-4 and TRBJ1-1; 7 bases are shared with TRBD1. Germline V gene lookup returns CDR1 SGHNT and CDR2 YYREEE (reference sequence). Trimming took 2 bases from V and 1 from J; bases not matched to a gene: 8. The CDR3 spans 16 residues. The CDR3 coding sequence is TGTGCCAGCAGCTTAGGACAGAGGACAGGGAACACTGAAGCTTTCTTT. This encodes CASSLGQRTGNTEAFF.

The V and J genes are TRBV2 and TRBJ2-5; D call uncertain. Germline CDR1 is SNHLY and CDR2 is FYNNEI. The CDR3 loop spans 12 amino acids. V lost 6 bases and J 0 bases, leaving 5 bases between the germline ends. The CDR3 sequence: CASRRYQETQYF. CDR3 DNA sequence: TGTGCCAGCAGACGGTACCAAGAGACCCAGTACTTC.

In its sample, this clone was seen once. The chain employs TRBV5-4 and TRBJ2-3; TRBD2 is a possible D gene (6 bases). The ends were cut back, 1 base at V and 4 bases at J, with 13 bases in the middle. The CDR3 spans 15 residues. Per germline, CDR1 SGHNT and CDR2 YYREEE (reference sequence). The CDR3 here is CASSLTSGPADTQYF. As DNA, the CDR3 is TGTGCCAGCAGCTTGACCAGCGGGCCGGCAGATACGCAGTATTTT.

This rearrangement joins TRBV27 to TRBJ2-7; TRBD1 matches at 9 bases. Germline CDR1 and CDR2: MNHEY and SMNVEV (reference sequence). Germline trimming cut 2 bases from V and 4 bases from J; bases unmatched to any gene: 9. This CDR3 spans 16 amino acids. The CDR3 protein is CASSLIWTGDGYEQYF. In nucleotides, the CDR3 is TGTGCCAGCAGTTTAATATGGACAGGGGATGGGTACGAGCAGTACTTC.

Concerning this clone itself: This same CDR3 is encoded by further DNA sequences in the sample. J is TRBJ2-3 and V is TRBV7-2; D is perhaps TRBD2 (6 bases). V was shortened by 5 bases and J by 0 bases, with 9 bases between the two germline ends. The CDR3 runs to 14 residues. The V gene's germline CDR1 is SGHTA and CDR2 FQGNSA. In DNA form, the CDR3 reads TGTGCCAGCAGCCCAGGGACTAGCACAGATACGCAGTATTTT. Translating it yields CASSPGTSTDTQYF.